A single sample gave rise to the 26 T cell receptor beta chains below, sequenced in a study of blood T cell repertoires in COVID-19. The assay was immunoSEQ multiplex PCR, and TCRdb's table has in-frame clones only and misses some. The sample lists about 260,000 clones, about four fifths occurring once. Source material: peripheral blood. These receptors all come from a woman in her fifties or sixties who had recovered from COVID-19.

The chain uses TRBV28 and TRBJ1-1; 10 nucleotides align to TRBD1. This CDR3 contains 15 residues. The V gene's germline CDR1 is MDHEN and CDR2 SYDVKM. Trimming cost V 4 bases and J 10 bases; bases outside gene matches: 12. The CDR3 region has the DNA TGTGCCAGCAGTTCACTCCGGGACAGGGGAGTTTCAGCTTTCTTT. Translating it yields CASSSLRDRGVSAFF.

This clone has just one count. This chain joins TRBV19 and TRBJ2-1, with 7 bases fitting TRBD2. V lost 4 bases to trimming and J lost 6 bases; unmatched junction nucleotides: 9. The CDR3 has 15 amino acids. Germline V lookup: CDR1 LNHDA, CDR2 SQIVND (reference sequence). The CDR3 region has the DNA TGTGCCAGTAGTACCACTAGCGTTGCCCTCAATGAGCAGTTCTTC. Translated: CASSTTSVALNEQFF.

The gene calls are TRBV18 and TRBJ2-1, with TRBD2 identical over 10 bases. V was pared by 2 bases and J by 4 bases, with 8 bases of the junction left unmatched. This CDR3 spans 17 amino acids. Germline CDR1 and CDR2: KGHSH and LQKENI. CDR3 amino acids: CASSPASGLAKYNEQFF. The CDR3 nucleotides read TGTGCCAGCTCACCAGCCTCGGGACTAGCGAAATACAATGAGCAGTTCTTC.

The chain recombines TRBV9 with TRBJ1-5; 7 nucleotides agree with TRBD1. Trimming took 5 bases from V and 6 from J; bases not matched to a gene: 5. The CDR3 contains 13 residues. Germline V gene data show CDR1 as SGDLS and CDR2 as YYNGEE. The CDR3 sequence: CASSGGGPQPQHF. CDR3 nucleotide sequence: TGTGCCAGCAGTGGAGGGGGCCCTCAGCCCCAGCATTTT.

CDR3 DNA: TGTGCCAGCAGCTTGGGGACTCTACTCAATGAGCAGTTCTTC. Amino acid sequence: CASSLGTLLNEQFF. The chain combines TRBV5-8 with TRBJ2-1; possible D gene TRBD2, 5 bases. The CDR3 is 14 amino acids. V was clipped by 0 bases and J by 6 bases, with 10 bases between them. From germline, CDR1 is SGHTS and CDR2 YDEGEE.

J is TRBJ1-5 and V is TRBV18; D is unresolved. This CDR3 contains 14 residues. Germline lookup yields CDR1 KGHSH and CDR2 LQKENI. Trimming removed 2 bases at V and 2 bases at J, with 7 bases between. The CDR3 DNA reads TGTGCCAGCTCACCAAAGGAGCGCAATCAGCCCCAGCATTTT. Protein sequence: CASSPKERNQPQHF.

The rearrangement links TRBV4-3 to TRBJ2-1; 13 bases agree with TRBD2. Losses at the gene ends were 0 bases for V and 7 bases for J; bases not matched to a gene: 6. The length of the CDR3 is 17 residues. CDR1 LGHNA and CDR2 YSLEER come from the germline V gene. The CDR3 DNA reads as TGCGCCAGCAGCCAAGATCTTGGACTAGCGGGAGTTAATGAGCAGTTCTTC. Translation: CASSQDLGLAGVNEQFF.

The V and J genes are TRBV30 and TRBJ2-3; TRBD1 matches 12 bases. CDR3 length equals 14 residues. With 1 base clipped from V and 11 bases from J, the junction kept 7 bases outside the gene matches. Germline values: CDR1 GTSNPN, CDR2 SVGIG (reference sequence). CDR3 region: CAWSGDRGREWQYF. CDR3 bases: TGTGCCTGGAGTGGGGACAGGGGGCGGGAGTGGCAGTATTTT.

The chain recombines TRBV15 with TRBJ2-2; D gene unclear. The germline V gene encodes CDR1 LNHNV and CDR2 YYDKDF (reference sequence). This CDR3 is built from 16 residues. With 0 bases removed from V and 1 base from J, the gap between germline ends came to 9 bases. CDR3 DNA: TGTGCCACCAGCAGAGACGCCGGGTGGAACACCGGGGAGCTGTTTTTT. Translated, it gives CATSRDAGWNTGELFF.

The V gene is TRBV27, the J gene TRBJ1-1; perhaps TRBD1 as D (6 bases). There are 14 residues in the CDR3. Germline V lookup: CDR1 MNHEY, CDR2 SMNVEV (reference sequence). With 4 bases removed from V and 6 bases from J, the gap between germline ends came to 15 bases. The CDR3 loop reads CASSSTPGGSEAFF. CDR3 coding DNA: TGTGCCAGCAGTTCGACCCCGGGGGGCTCTGAAGCTTTCTTT.

The rearrangement links TRBV5-1 to TRBJ2-7; 9 bases are a match to TRBD2. CDR1 and CDR2 (germline): SGHRS, YFSETQ. The CDR3 has 15 residues. Unmatched junction bases numbered 10, after V lost 3 bases and J lost 6 bases. CDR3 in DNA: TGCGCCAGCAGCTCAGGCCGTAATAGCGGGGGCGAGCAGTACTTC. The encoded protein is CASSSGRNSGGEQYF.

The rearrangement links TRBV7-9 to TRBJ2-1; D call uncertain. V lost 6 bases to trimming and J lost 3 bases, with 18 bases between them. CDR1 and CDR2 (germline): SEHNR, FQNEAQ (reference sequence). CDR3 size: 16 residues. The CDR3 region has the DNA TGTGCCAGCAGTTCACCCTCCTTCACTCTCTACAATGAGCAGTTCTTC. This codes for CASSSPSFTLYNEQFF.

The chain uses TRBV7-2 and TRBJ2-1; 7 bases match TRBD2. V was clipped by 2 bases and J by 4 bases; unmatched bases: 5. The germline gives CDR1 SGHTA, CDR2 FQGNSA. CDR3 length equals 15 residues. The CDR3, as DNA: TGTGCCAGCAGCTTATCAAGGACTAGGTACAATGAGCAGTTCTTC. Protein: CASSLSRTRYNEQFF. The entire variable domain, with the rest obtained from reference TRBV7-2 and TRBJ2-1, is as follows: GAGVSQSPSNKVTEKGKDVELRCDPISGHTALYWYRQSLGQGLEFLIYFQGNSAPDKSGLPSDRFSAERTGGSVSTLTIQRTQQEDSAVYLCASSLSRTRYNEQFFGPGTRLTVL.

The V call is TRBV3-1 (or the pseudogene TRBV3-2), the J call TRBJ1-1; TRBD1 is a possible D gene (5 bases). Trimming cost V 4 bases and J 1 base, with 34 bases left between them. The germline CDR1 and CDR2 sequences are LGHDT and YNNKEL (reference sequence). The CDR3 runs 22 residues. Written as DNA, the CDR3 is TGTGCCAGCAGCCCGACTAGCCTCACGTTTTTTTGGGGGAGACATGAGAACACTGAAGCTTTCTTT. Translation: CASSPTSLTFFWGRHENTEAFF.

V is TRBV18 and J is TRBJ2-1; 12 positions match TRBD2. The CDR3 has 15 residues. CDR1 and CDR2 from the germline V gene are KGHSH and LQKENI. Unmatched junction bases numbered 3, after V lost 5 bases and J lost 4 bases. The CDR3 here is CASSGTSGGYNEQFF. The DNA for the CDR3 is TGTGCCAGCTCAGGAACTAGCGGGGGGTACAATGAGCAGTTCTTC.

V usage is TRBV5-1 and J usage is TRBJ2-6; the D gene is possibly TRBD2 (7 bases). This CDR3 is built from 15 residues. V lost 9 bases to trimming and J lost 2 bases, with 15 bases between them. Germline values: CDR1 SGHRS, CDR2 YFSETQ. The CDR3 sequence: CATTTGTTGANVLTF. CDR3 DNA: TGCGCCACCACAACAGGGACTACTGGGGCCAACGTCCTGACTTTC.

The chain links TRBV6-5 to TRBJ1-6; 10 nucleotides agree with TRBD1. Per germline, CDR1 MNHEY and CDR2 SVGAGI. After removal of 10 bases from V and 5 bases from J, the junction contained 5 bases not matched to a gene. The CDR3 is made up of 14 amino acids. CDR3 residues: CATADRGDNSPLHF. CDR3 nucleotide sequence: TGTGCCACCGCGGACAGGGGGGATAATTCACCCCTCCACTTT.

V is TRBV5-1 and J is TRBJ2-7, with 7 bases fitting TRBD1. V lost 0 bases to trimming and J lost 3 bases; unmatched junction nucleotides: 9. The V gene's germline CDR1 is SGHRS and CDR2 YFSETQ. The CDR3 is made up of 16 amino acids. CDR3 in DNA: TGCGCCAGCAGCTTGGCCCTCGGGACAGACCTCTACGAGCAGTACTTC. The encoded protein is CASSLALGTDLYEQYF.

The chain has TRBV9 and TRBJ1-4; TRBD1 might be the D (5 bases). V lost 0 bases, J lost 5 bases, and 8 bases lay in between. CDR1 is SGDLS, CDR2 YYNGEE, per germline. The CDR3 sequence is 14 residues long. CDR3 DNA: TGTGCCAGCAGCGTAGCCCCAGGGAATGAAAAACTGTTTTTT. Its translation: CASSVAPGNEKLFF.

This clone has at least ten counts. The chain combines TRBV6-5 with TRBJ2-7; the match to TRBD2 covers 7 bases. This CDR3 has 16 residues. V gave up 0 bases and J gave up 3 bases; unmatched junction bases: 8. CDR1 is MNHEY and CDR2 is SVGAGI in the germline V gene. The chain's CDR3 is CASSYSGVAGVYEQYF. In DNA form, the CDR3 reads TGTGCCAGCAGTTACTCCGGGGTAGCGGGTGTCTACGAGCAGTACTTC.

This clone was seen a single time. The chain carries TRBV2 and TRBJ2-1; 14 bases map to TRBD2. CDR3 length: 15 amino acids. Germline assignment: CDR1 SNHLY and CDR2 FYNNEI. J gave up 7 bases and V 6 bases, and 5 bases lay outside the gene matches. CDR3 residues: CASSPTSGGANEQFF. CDR3 sequence (DNA): TGTGCCAGCAGCCCGACTAGCGGGGGGGCAAATGAGCAGTTCTTC.

This rearrangement joins TRBV30 to TRBJ2-7, with TRBD1 matching 9 bases. CDR1 and CDR2 (germline): GTSNPN, SVGIG (reference sequence). The length of the CDR3 is 15 residues. After removal of 3 bases from V and 4 bases from J, the junction contained 10 bases not matched to a gene. As DNA, the CDR3 is TGTGCCTGGAGGCTGGGCGGGACAGGGCTATACGAGCAGTACTTC. Its protein product is CAWRLGGTGLYEQYF. The full variable domain, in which reference TRBV30 and TRBJ2-7 provide the parts outside the CDR3, is SQTIHQWPATLVQPVGSPLSLECTVEGTSNPNLYWYRQAAGRGLQLLFYSVGIGQISSEVPQNLSASRPQDRQFILSSKKLLLSDSGFYLCAWRLGGTGLYEQYFGPGTRLTVT.

V is TRBV6-2 or TRBV6-3 and J is TRBJ1-2; D not certain. The CDR3 contains 16 residues. The V end lost 0 bases, the J end lost 4 bases, and 15 bases lay between the germline ends. CDR1 and CDR2 from the germline V gene are MNHEY and SVGEGT. CDR3 DNA sequence: TGTGCCAGCAGTTACTCGCTCGGGGAGGTCTCCTATGGCTACACCTTC. Translating gives CASSYSLGEVSYGYTF.

The genes are TRBV9 and TRBJ2-4; TRBD1 matches 9 bases. Germline V gene lookup returns CDR1 SGDLS and CDR2 YYNGEE. The CDR3 sequence is 15 residues long. V was clipped by 1 base and J by 9 bases; unmatched bases: 8. The CDR3: CASSVLQGAGSIQYF. CDR3 sequence (DNA): TGTGCCAGCAGCGTACTACAGGGGGCCGGTAGCATTCAGTACTTC.

The genes are TRBV7-9 and TRBJ2-1; 7 bases align to TRBD1. From germline, CDR1 is SEHNR and CDR2 FQNEAQ (reference sequence). The V gene end was trimmed by 5 bases and the J gene end by 2 bases; junction bases not matched to a gene: 6. The CDR3 runs 15 residues. CDR3 DNA: TGTGCCAGCAGCCCTCGAGACAGGGCCTACAATGAGCAGTTCTTC. It is translated as CASSPRDRAYNEQFF.

CDR3 bases: TGTGCCAGCACCCAGGGGATGGTAGAAGCTTTCTTT. This encodes CASTQGMVEAFF. The chain links TRBV2 to TRBJ1-1, with D perhaps TRBD1 (6 bases). Trimming pared 7 bases from V and 8 bases from J, leaving 14 bases between. The CDR3 covers 12 residues. Germline V gives CDR1 SNHLY, CDR2 FYNNEI.